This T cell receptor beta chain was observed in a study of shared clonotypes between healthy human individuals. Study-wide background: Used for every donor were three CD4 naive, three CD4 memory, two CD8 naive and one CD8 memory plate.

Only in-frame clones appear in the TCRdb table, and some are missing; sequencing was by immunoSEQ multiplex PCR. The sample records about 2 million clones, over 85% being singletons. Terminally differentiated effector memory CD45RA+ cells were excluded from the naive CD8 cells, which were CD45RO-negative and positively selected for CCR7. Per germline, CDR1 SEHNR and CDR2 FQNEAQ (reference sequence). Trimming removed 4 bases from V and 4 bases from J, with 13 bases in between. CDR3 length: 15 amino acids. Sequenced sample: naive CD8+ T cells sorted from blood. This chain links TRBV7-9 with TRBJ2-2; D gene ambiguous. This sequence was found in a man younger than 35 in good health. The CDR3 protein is CASSWLENSTGELFF. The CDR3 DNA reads TGTGCCAGCAGCTGGTTGGAGAATTCCACCGGGGAGCTGTTTTTT.